The sample holds one count of the clone carrying this TCR beta chain. The record originates from a study of identical twins. This CDR3 has 15 residues. Germline CDR1 and CDR2: MNHNS and SASEGT. Trimming took 1 base from V and 0 from J, leaving 9 bases between them. MiXCR, run by TCRdb on the 5' RACE reads, gives a single entry per CDR3 protein. Altogether more than 1.5 million distinct CDR3 sequences are present, about 31% being singletons, with the ten largest covering 0.25% to 0.3%. The source is a newborn girl in good health. This rearrangement joins TRBV6-1 to TRBJ1-1; D unresolved. What was sequenced was cord blood. CDR3 sequence reads: CASSEEKGLNTEAFF. The CDR3 nucleotides are TGTGCCAGCAGTGAAGAAAAGGGCCTGAACACTGAAGCTTTCTTT.